This T cell receptor beta chain was observed in a study of T cell responses to AZD1222 COVID-19 vaccine. Across the study: Second-dose intervals near 4 or 12 weeks were combined. The study's findings and limits: There were repertoire samples only from the period after the peak T cell response.

To note about this clone: What it recognizes is unknown.

Using immunoSEQ multiplex PCR, the repertoire was profiled, and TCRdb retains in-frame clones only, with some absent. This table has over 70,000 clones, around 85% appearing once. Germline V CDR1 and CDR2: MNHEY, SVGAGI. The length of the CDR3 is 13 residues. Trimming removed 8 bases from V and 5 bases from J, with 10 bases in between. The input for sequencing was peripheral blood, taken on day 0 of AZD1222 vaccination. The rearrangement uses TRBV6-5 and TRBJ1-6; D remains unclear. The sequence was collected from an adult in good health. This chain's CDR3 is CASSQTDNSPLHF. The CDR3 bases are TGTGCCAGCTCTCAGACGGATAATTCACCCCTCCACTTT.